This passage covers 21 T cell receptor beta chains from one sample sequenced in a study of blood T cell repertoires in COVID-19. Generated by immunoSEQ multiplex PCR, the TCRdb table keeps only in-frame clones and is missing some. The profile covers about 59,000 clones, with 75% to 95% appearing a single time and about 16% taken by the ten largest. Sequenced sample: peripheral blood. These TCRs come from a man older than 75 with acute or convalescent COVID-19.

The CDR3 coding sequence is TGTGCCAGCAGCCCGGGACTAGCCCTTCGGGAGACCCAGTACTTC. This sequence encodes CASSPGLALRETQYF. The genes are TRBV14 and TRBJ2-5, with 9 nucleotides matching TRBD2. The CDR3 runs 15 residues. Germline V gene lookup returns CDR1 SGHDN and CDR2 FVKESK. V lost 4 bases to trimming and J lost 5 bases; unmatched junction nucleotides: 8.

This chain connects TRBV30 to TRBJ2-5; D perhaps matches TRBD1 (7 bases). The CDR3 has 14 residues. Germline V gene data show CDR1 as GTSNPN and CDR2 as SVGIG (reference sequence). Deletions cut 3 bases from V and 6 bases from J, with 17 bases between. As DNA, the CDR3 is TGTGCCTGGAGCCATGAACAGGGGAGGCAGACCCAGTACTTC. This codes for CAWSHEQGRQTQYF.

The rearrangement links TRBV6-5 to TRBJ1-1; tentatively, D is TRBD1 (5 bases). V gave up 6 bases and J gave up 1 base, with 6 bases separating them. The CDR3 sequence is 12 residues long. CDR1 and CDR2 (germline): MNHEY, SVGAGI. The CDR3, as DNA: TGTGCCAGCAGAGGACAGAACACTGAAGCTTTCTTT. Amino acid sequence: CASRGQNTEAFF.

V and J are TRBV10-2 and TRBJ2-5, with 10 positions matching TRBD1. CDR3 length: 13 amino acids. Trimming took 4 bases from V and 7 from J; bases not matched to a gene: 3. Germline-derived CDR1 and CDR2 are WSHSY and SAAADI. The CDR3 sequence is CASSATGGGTQYF. For the CDR3, the DNA is TGCGCCAGCAGTGCGACAGGGGGCGGGACCCAGTACTTC.

The chain couples TRBV27 to TRBJ1-1; the D is unclear. Germline loops: CDR1 MNHEY, CDR2 SMNVEV (reference sequence). The V and J ends lost 3 bases and 6 bases respectively, with 11 bases between them. The CDR3 length is 13 residues. The CDR3, as DNA: TGTGCCAGCAGTTTGGCGGGAAGATCTGAAGCTTTCTTT. Its protein is CASSLAGRSEAFF.

This clone was recorded a few times. CDR3 in amino acids: CASSLSGTGWNTEAFF. As DNA, the CDR3 is TGTGCCAGCAGTTTATCGGGGACAGGGTGGAACACTGAAGCTTTCTTT. This chain joins TRBV27 and TRBJ1-1; TRBD1 aligns across 9 bases. The CDR3 consists of 16 residues. CDR1 and CDR2 (germline): MNHEY, SMNVEV (reference sequence). V dropped 0 bases and J dropped 1; count of bases not matched to a gene: 3.

The chain is built from TRBV10-3 and TRBJ2-3; 9 bases match TRBD2. Germline loops: CDR1 ENHRY, CDR2 SYGVKD. CDR3 length: 17 residues. Germline trimming cut 0 bases from V and 2 bases from J; bases unmatched to any gene: 6. CDR3: CAISESTTSGYTDTQYF. CDR3 coding DNA: TGTGCCATCAGTGAGTCGACGACTAGCGGCTACACAGATACGCAGTATTTT.

This clone was observed a single time. The chain carries TRBV7-6 and TRBJ2-2; TRBD1 aligns across 7 bases. Germline V gene sequence: CDR1 SGHVS, CDR2 FNYEAQ. Trimming at V came to 3 bases and at J to 4 bases, leaving 2 bases not matched to a gene. This CDR3 is built from 14 residues. In DNA form, the CDR3 reads TGTGCCAGCAGCTTGTCAGGGGGCACCGGGGAGCTGTTTTTT. This translates into CASSLSGGTGELFF. The whole variable domain, filled in from reference TRBV7-6 and TRBJ2-2, reads GAGVSQSPRYKVTKRGQDVALRCDPISGHVSLYWYRQALGQGPEFLTYFNYEAQQDKSGLPNDRFSAERPEGSISTLTIQRTEQRDSAMYRCASSLSGGTGELFFGEGSRLTVL.

The J gene is TRBJ2-4, the V gene TRBV7-9, with 7 bases aligning to TRBD2. The CDR3 runs to 14 residues. CDR1 is SEHNR, CDR2 FQNEAQ, per germline (reference sequence). V shed 1 base, J shed 5 bases, and the junction held 2 bases outside the gene matches. The chain's CDR3 is CASSLGAGENIQYF. The CDR3 coding sequence is TGTGCCAGCAGCTTAGGGGCGGGGGAAAACATTCAGTACTTC.

This clone was recorded only once. This chain joins TRBV11-2 and TRBJ1-2; D might be TRBD1 (6 bases). Germline values: CDR1 SGHAT, CDR2 FQNNGV. V dropped 1 base and J dropped 9 bases, with 21 bases sitting between them. The CDR3 spans 16 residues. The CDR3 DNA reads as TGTGCCAGCAGCTTAGGGCCCCCCGGGACAACTGTGCGCTACACCTTC. Amino acids: CASSLGPPGTTVRYTF. Supplemented by reference TRBV11-2 and TRBJ1-2, the full variable domain reads EAGVAQSPRYKIIEKRQSVAFWCNPISGHATLYWYQQILGQGPKLLIQFQNNGVVDDSQLPKDRFSAERLKGVDSTLKIQPAKLEDSAVYLCASSLGPPGTTVRYTFGSGTRLTVV.

This clone was seen a single time. This chain joins TRBV5-1 and TRBJ2-1, with 7 bases matching TRBD1. CDR3 length equals 15 residues. Germline loops: CDR1 SGHRS, CDR2 YFSETQ. V shed 5 bases and J 4 bases; nucleotides not matched to a gene: 9. CDR3: CASSSSGTEYNEQFF. In nucleotides, the CDR3 is TGCGCCAGCAGTTCGTCCGGGACAGAATACAATGAGCAGTTCTTC.

The chain links TRBV5-6 to TRBJ2-1; D is possibly TRBD1 (5 bases). The CDR3 totals 15 residues. Germline CDR1 SGHDT, CDR2 YYEEEE. V lost 1 base and J lost 6, with 14 bases in between. The CDR3 here is CASSLIQGRLNEQFF. DNA of the CDR3: TGTGCCAGCAGCTTGATCCAGGGTCGGCTCAATGAGCAGTTCTTC.

V is TRBV29-1 and J is TRBJ2-5; 8 bases fit TRBD1. CDR1 SQVTM and CDR2 ANQGSEA come from the germline V gene. V was pared by 1 base and J by 5 bases, with 9 bases of the junction left unmatched. The CDR3 has 15 amino acids. The chain's CDR3 is CSVEGATGVGETQYF. The CDR3 nucleotides read TGCAGCGTTGAAGGGGCGACAGGGGTAGGGGAGACCCAGTACTTC.

The chain uses TRBV6-5 and TRBJ1-6; D is ambiguous. CDR1 MNHEY and CDR2 SVGAGI come from the germline V gene. V lost 8 bases and J lost 8, with 10 bases in between. There are 12 residues in the CDR3. Written as DNA, the CDR3 is TGTGCCAGCCGAAGGAGGGATTCACCCCTCCACTTT. This gives the protein CASRRRDSPLHF.

This chain joins TRBV7-6 and TRBJ2-2, with a weak D call TRBD1 (7 bases). Germline values: CDR1 SGHVS, CDR2 FNYEAQ. The CDR3 contains 15 residues. V lost 4 bases and J lost 7, with 16 bases in between. CDR3 nucleotides: TGTGCCAGCAGCTCAGGTGGAGGGGGCTTCGGGGAGCTGTTTTTT. Amino acid sequence: CASSSGGGGFGELFF.

The gene calls are TRBV15 and TRBJ1-1, with 7 bases aligning to TRBD1. CDR1 and CDR2 (germline): LNHNV, YYDKDF (reference sequence). V lost 4 bases to trimming and J lost 4 bases; unmatched junction nucleotides: 9. This CDR3 spans 15 amino acids. This CDR3 is CATSTTTGQATEAFF. CDR3 nucleotide sequence: TGTGCCACCAGCACAACGACAGGGCAGGCCACTGAAGCTTTCTTT.

The rearrangement joins TRBV3-1 (or the pseudogene TRBV3-2) to TRBJ2-5; D call uncertain. This CDR3 spans 15 amino acids. Germline loops: CDR1 LGHDT, CDR2 YNNKEL (reference sequence). The V and J ends lost 0 bases and 5 bases respectively, with 13 bases between them. CDR3: CASSQDRRQKETQYF. The CDR3 DNA follows: TGTGCCAGCAGCCAAGATCGGCGGCAGAAGGAGACCCAGTACTTC.

The chain employs TRBV6-5 and TRBJ1-2, with 7 nucleotides matching TRBD1. The CDR3 has 15 residues. Germline trimming cut 6 bases from V and 6 bases from J; bases unmatched to any gene: 13. Germline-derived CDR1 and CDR2 are MNHEY and SVGAGI. CDR3 sequence reads: CASSRIQDRTNGYTF. The CDR3 nucleotides read TGTGCCAGCAGCCGAATTCAGGACAGGACAAATGGCTACACCTTC.

The gene calls are TRBV7-8 and TRBJ2-3; TRBD1 matches at 10 bases. The trim removed 5 bases at V and 2 bases at J, leaving 4 bases unmatched. The CDR3 is made up of 15 amino acids. The germline CDR1 and CDR2 sequences are SGHVS and FQNEAQ. Here the CDR3 reads CASSGGQGNTDTQYF. The DNA of the CDR3 is TGTGCCAGCAGCGGGGGACAGGGGAACACAGATACGCAGTATTTT. Variable domain in full (rest from reference TRBV7-8 and TRBJ2-3): GAGVSQSPRYKVAKRGQDVALRCDPISGHVSLFWYQQALGQGPEFLTYFQNEAQLDKSGLPSDRFFAERPEGSVSTLKIQRTQQEDSAVYLCASSGGQGNTDTQYFGPGTRLTVL.

The chain carries TRBV9 and TRBJ2-7, with a tentative D call TRBD1 (6 bases). The V end lost 0 bases, the J end lost 6 bases, and 16 bases lay between the germline ends. The CDR3 totals 15 residues. In germline, CDR1 is SGDLS, CDR2 YYNGEE. The CDR3 DNA sequence: TGTGCCAGCAGCGTAGATCAGGGGCCTTCGGGCGAGCAGTACTTC. Amino acid sequence: CASSVDQGPSGEQYF. The complete variable domain, with remaining parts taken from reference TRBV9 and TRBJ2-7, reads DSGVTQTPKHLITATGQRVTLRCSPRSGDLSVYWYQQSLDQGLQFLIQYYNGEERAKGNILERFSAQQFPDLHSELNLSSLELGDSALYFCASSVDQGPSGEQYFGPGTRLTVT.

This chain uses TRBV24-1 with TRBJ2-5; 7 bases match TRBD1. The V and J ends lost 4 bases and 0 bases, in that order; junction bases with no gene match: 4. In germline, CDR1 is KGHDR, CDR2 SFDVKD. The CDR3 covers 15 residues. The CDR3 loop reads CATSDPGQHQETQYF. In nucleotides, the CDR3 is TGTGCCACCAGTGACCCGGGACAGCACCAAGAGACCCAGTACTTC.